The 5 T cell receptor beta chains below all came from one sample that was sequenced in a study of T cell responses to AZD1222 COVID-19 vaccine. The method was immunoSEQ multiplex PCR; TCRdb's version includes in-frame clones alone and lacks a portion of them. The table has 150,000 to 200,000 clones, about 90% seen once. The starting material was peripheral blood, obtained 28 days after the second AZD1222 dose. Receptor source: an adult who received the AZD1222 COVID-19 vaccine.

The chain carries TRBV29-1 and TRBJ2-1; perhaps TRBD2 as D (7 bases). Trimming shortened V by 3 bases and J by 0 bases, and 15 bases separated the two germline ends. Per germline, CDR1 SQVTM and CDR2 ANQGSEA. There are 16 residues in the CDR3. CDR3 nucleotide sequence: TGCAGCGTTGAGGGCCGGGGGGCCAGCTCCTACAATGAGCAGTTCTTC. Protein: CSVEGRGASSYNEQFF.

The chain has TRBV9 and TRBJ1-2, with 7 bases identical to TRBD1. This CDR3 contains 14 residues. J gave up 5 bases and V 0 bases, and 4 bases lay outside the gene matches. CDR1 SGDLS and CDR2 YYNGEE come from the germline V gene. The CDR3 nucleotides are TGTGCCAGCAGCGTAGATGGGACAGATTATGGCTACACCTTC. As protein: CASSVDGTDYGYTF.

This chain joins TRBV28 and TRBJ1-2; possibly TRBD1 for D (6 bases). Germline CDR1 is MDHEN and CDR2 is SYDVKM. Trimming shortened V by 3 bases and J by 8 bases, and 22 bases separated the two germline ends. There are 16 residues in the CDR3. Here the CDR3 DNA reads TGTGCCAGCAGTTTGGGGGGGGGCCCTATTTTGTACGGCTACACCTTC. This translates into CASSLGGGPILYGYTF.

The chain carries TRBV7-9 and TRBJ1-2; 8 bases match TRBD1. In germline, CDR1 is SEHNR, CDR2 FQNEAQ (reference sequence). J was trimmed by 6 bases and V by 5 bases; bases with no gene match: 8. The CDR3 loop spans 14 amino acids. The CDR3 protein is CASSMDRDRDGYTF. The CDR3 DNA reads as TGTGCCAGCAGCATGGACAGGGATAGGGATGGCTACACCTTC. Based on the CDR3 plus reference TRBV7-9 and TRBJ1-2, the full variable domain is DTGVSQNPRHKITKRGQNVTFRCDPISEHNRLYWYRQTLGQGPEFLTYFQNEAQLEKSRLLSDRFSAERPKGSFSTLEIQRTEQGDSAMYLCASSMDRDRDGYTFGSGTRLTVV.

This rearrangement joins TRBV4-1 to TRBJ1-4; D not resolved. Trimming cost V 1 base and J 3 bases, with 12 bases left between them. CDR1 is MGHRA, CDR2 YSYEKL, per germline. There are 16 residues in the CDR3. The CDR3 protein is CASSQVDRPANEKLFF. The CDR3 DNA reads as TGCGCCAGCAGCCAAGTCGACCGTCCGGCTAATGAAAAACTGTTTTTT.